This is a list of T cell receptor beta chains from one sample in a study of cytomegalovirus exposure and HLA in healthy donors. Data came from immunoSEQ multiplex PCR; TCRdb stores just in-frame clones and leaves some out. Among 250,000 to 350,000 clones listed, just over 70% were seen once. The specimen was PBMCs. Every receptor here comes from a female donor in good health and CMV-seronegative. Each CDR3 is given with its conserved first and last residue. Fields, in order: V gene, D gene, CDR3 protein. A D gene is named only where the DNA matches it firmly.

>TRBV19|TRBD1
CAGTGVTGELFF
>TRBV5-5|NA
CASSSPLGANTGELFF
>TRBV6-5|NA
CASSYSILAYYNEQFF
>TRBV19|TRBD1
CASSIAGQAYYGYTF
>TRBV7-9|TRBD1
CASSLASGTVPEAFF
>TRBV4-2|NA
CASSQGGLSGANVLTF
>TRBV11-3|TRBD2
CASSSKREGRGETQYF
>TRBV7-2|TRBD2
CASSSRLAGAGEQYF
>TRBV6-1|TRBD1
CASRDRYYEQYF
>TRBV7-9|TRBD1
CASSARGTGDYEQYF
>TRBV28|TRBD2
CASSLFGLAGADEQFF
>TRBV30|TRBD2
CAWRRDLAGVRNEQFF
>TRBV28|TRBD1
CASSPGDRGDYGYTF